This is a list of T cell receptor beta chains from one sample in a study of CD8+ T cells in alopecia areata. Generated by immunoSEQ multiplex PCR, the TCRdb table keeps only in-frame clones and is missing some. This table has some 170,000 clones, about 63% appearing once. The sample consisted of CD4+ T cells sorted from blood, taken at week 0. These receptors originate from a human donor with alopecia areata. CDR3s include the opening cysteine and the closing phenylalanine or tryptophan. Fields, in order: clone size, V gene, J gene, D gene, CDR3 DNA, CDR3 protein. The D gene is left open where the match is weak. Size is omitted from some rows. Given values are once, few, many or a class for expanded clones.

NA	TRBV6-6	TRBJ1-2	NA	TGTGCCAGCAGTCAGGACAGAAGGGGCTACACCTTC	CASSQDRRGYTF
few	TRBV19	TRBJ1-3	NA	TGTGCCAGTAGCAGGGGTGCTGGAAACACCATATATTTT	CASSRGAGNTIYF
many	TRBV2	TRBJ2-1	TRBD1	TGTGCCAGCAAAGACGAGGGGGCCTTCGCCGGGCAGTTCTTC	CASKDEGAFAGQFF
once	TRBV19	TRBJ2-5	TRBD1	TGTGCCAGTAGTACCAACGGACAGGGGGCTACGGAGACCCAGTACTTC	CASSTNGQGATETQYF
NA	TRBV27	TRBJ2-1	NA	TGTGCCAGCAGTTTATGGTCTGGGGGCGGTGAGCAGTTCTTC	CASSLWSGGGEQFF
once	TRBV2	TRBJ1-6	NA	TGTGCCAGCAGTGTTGGGCAGGGCAGGGTTGATTCACCCCTCCACTTT	CASSVGQGRVDSPLHF
NA	TRBV1	TRBJ1-5	NA	TGCACCAGCAGCCAAGCACCAATTGGGGGCCGGGGCAATCAGCCCCAGCATTTT	CTSSQAPIGGRGNQPQHF
NA	TRBV29-1	TRBJ2-3	TRBD2	TGCAGCGGAATGGGGGGGAGCACAGATACGCAGTATTTT	CSGMGGSTDTQYF
NA	TRBV5-6	TRBJ2-7	NA	TGTGCCAGCAGCTTGGTATCGGGCTACGAGCAGTACTTC	CASSLVSGYEQYF
once	TRBV2	TRBJ1-2	TRBD1	TGTGCCAGCAGCGGGGACAGTAACTATGGCTACACCTTC	CASSGDSNYGYTF
NA	TRBV30	TRBJ2-6	NA	TGTGCCTGGAGTCCTCACACCTCTGGGGCCAACGTCCTGACTTTC	CAWSPHTSGANVLTF
NA	TRBV4-1	TRBJ2-7	TRBD1	TGCGCCAGCAGCCAAGGACAGGGGGCGAGTTCCTACGAGCAGTACTTC	CASSQGQGASSYEQYF
NA	TRBV2	TRBJ2-5	TRBD2	TGTGCCAGCACAAACATCCGACTAGCGGCTCAAGAGACCCAGTACTTC	CASTNIRLAAQETQYF
NA	TRBV5-6	TRBJ1-5	NA	TGTGCCAGCAGCTTGGGGCAGGGGTTGGTTGAGCCCCAGCATTTT	CASSLGQGLVEPQHF
NA	TRBV18	TRBJ1-1	NA	TGTGCCAGCTCACCTCAGACCGGCCAGGCTGAAGCTTTCTTT	CASSPQTGQAEAFF
few	TRBV30	TRBJ2-4	TRBD2	TGTGCCTGGAGTCCGAGCGGGGGCAAAAACATTCAGTACTTC	CAWSPSGGKNIQYF
NA	TRBV29-1	TRBJ1-4	TRBD1	TGCAGCGTTGAAGATCTCGGGACAGGGGCGAATGAAAAACTGTTTTTT	CSVEDLGTGANEKLFF
NA	TRBV23-1	TRBJ1-2	NA	TGCGCCAGCAGTCAAACTTCGGACTGGTACGATGGCTACACCTTC	CASSQTSDWYDGYTF
NA	TRBV5-6	TRBJ2-7	NA	TGTGCCAGCAGCCGTCGGTACGAGCAGTACTTC	CASSRRYEQYF
NA	TRBV7-9	TRBJ2-3	NA	TGTGCCAGCAGCTCCCAGGAACGGAGCACAGATACGCAGTATTTT	CASSSQERSTDTQYF
once	TRBV5-1	TRBJ1-1	TRBD1	TGCGCCAGCAGCTTGCGGGCAGGGGGCTCGGTGAACACTGAAGCTTTCTTT	CASSLRAGGSVNTEAFF
few	TRBV7-9	TRBJ2-5	TRBD1	TGTGCCAGCAGCTACGGACAGGTCCTATCCCAAGAGACCCAGTACTTC	CASSYGQVLSQETQYF
few	TRBV11-1	TRBJ1-4	NA	TGTGCCAGCAGCACGACGGTGGGTGGTGAAAAACTGTTTTTT	CASSTTVGGEKLFF